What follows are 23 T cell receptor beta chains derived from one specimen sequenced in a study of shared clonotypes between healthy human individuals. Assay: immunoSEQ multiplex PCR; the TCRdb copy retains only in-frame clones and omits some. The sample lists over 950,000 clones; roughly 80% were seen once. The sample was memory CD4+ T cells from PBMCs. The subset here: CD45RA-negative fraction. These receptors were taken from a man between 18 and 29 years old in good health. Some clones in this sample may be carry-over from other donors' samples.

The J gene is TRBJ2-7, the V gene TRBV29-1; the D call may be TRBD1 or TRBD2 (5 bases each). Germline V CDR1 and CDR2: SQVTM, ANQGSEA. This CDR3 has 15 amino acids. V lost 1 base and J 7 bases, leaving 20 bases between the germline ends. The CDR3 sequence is CSVEVRAGSYGEQYF. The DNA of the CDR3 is TGCAGCGTTGAAGTACGGGCAGGGAGCTATGGTGAGCAGTACTTC.

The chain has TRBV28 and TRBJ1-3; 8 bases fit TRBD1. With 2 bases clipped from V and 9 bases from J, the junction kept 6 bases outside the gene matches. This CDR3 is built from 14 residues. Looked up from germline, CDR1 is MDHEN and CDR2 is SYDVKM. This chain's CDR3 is CASSLQGALSTIYF. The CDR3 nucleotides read TGTGCCAGCAGTTTACAGGGGGCGCTGTCCACCATATATTTT.

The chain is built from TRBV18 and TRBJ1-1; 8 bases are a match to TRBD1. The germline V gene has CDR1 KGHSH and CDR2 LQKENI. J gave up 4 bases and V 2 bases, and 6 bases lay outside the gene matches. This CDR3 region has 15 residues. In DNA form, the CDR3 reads TGTGCCAGCTCACCAATCAGCGGACAGGGCACTGAAGCTTTCTTT. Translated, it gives CASSPISGQGTEAFF.

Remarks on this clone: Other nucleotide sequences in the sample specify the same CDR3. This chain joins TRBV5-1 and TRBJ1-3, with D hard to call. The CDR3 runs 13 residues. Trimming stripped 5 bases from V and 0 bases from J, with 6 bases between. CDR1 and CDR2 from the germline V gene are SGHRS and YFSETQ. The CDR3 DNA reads TGCGCCAGCAGGACGGGCTCTGGAAACACCATATATTTT. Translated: CASRTGSGNTIYF.

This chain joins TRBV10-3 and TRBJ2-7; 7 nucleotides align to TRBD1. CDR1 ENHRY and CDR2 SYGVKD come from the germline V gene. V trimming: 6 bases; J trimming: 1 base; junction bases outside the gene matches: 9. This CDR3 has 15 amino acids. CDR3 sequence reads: CAISSNSGQSYEQYF. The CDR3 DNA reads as TGTGCCATCAGCTCTAACTCGGGACAGTCCTACGAGCAGTACTTC.

CDR3 in amino acids: CASSPHTSGIYYEQYF. CDR3 in DNA: TGTGCCAGCAGCCCTCACACTAGCGGGATTTACTACGAGCAGTACTTC. V is TRBV27 and J is TRBJ2-7; 10 bases line up with TRBD2. The J segment lost 3 bases and the V segment lost 6 bases, leaving 11 bases of the junction unmatched. The CDR3 totals 16 residues. Germline V gives CDR1 MNHEY, CDR2 SMNVEV (reference sequence).

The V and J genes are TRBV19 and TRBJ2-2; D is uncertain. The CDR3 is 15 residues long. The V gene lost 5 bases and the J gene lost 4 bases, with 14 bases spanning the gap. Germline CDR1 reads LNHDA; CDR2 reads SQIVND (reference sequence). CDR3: CASSPIRSGTGELFF. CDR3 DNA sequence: TGTGCCAGTAGTCCAATTCGAAGTGGCACCGGGGAGCTGTTTTTT.

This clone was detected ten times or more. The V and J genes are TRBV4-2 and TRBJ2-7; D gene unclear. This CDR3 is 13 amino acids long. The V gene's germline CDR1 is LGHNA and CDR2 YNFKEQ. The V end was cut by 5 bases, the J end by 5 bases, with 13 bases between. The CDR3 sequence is CASSVRPGDEQYF. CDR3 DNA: TGTGCCAGCAGCGTGCGCCCTGGCGACGAGCAGTACTTC.

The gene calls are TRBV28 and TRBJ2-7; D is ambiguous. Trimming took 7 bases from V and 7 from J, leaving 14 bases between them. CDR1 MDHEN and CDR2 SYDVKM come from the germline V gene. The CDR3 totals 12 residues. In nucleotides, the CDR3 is TGTGCCAGCATTAACAGAGGCCTTGAGCAGTACTTC. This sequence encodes CASINRGLEQYF.

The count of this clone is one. The chain's CDR3 is CASSSPERSGKLFF. The CDR3 nucleotides are TGTGCCAGCAGCTCACCCGAGAGGAGCGGAAAACTGTTTTTT. V and J are TRBV11-2 and TRBJ1-4; D remains ambiguous. Trimming cost V 4 bases and J 10 bases, with 16 bases left between them. The CDR3 length is 14 residues. The germline gives CDR1 SGHAT, CDR2 FQNNGV.

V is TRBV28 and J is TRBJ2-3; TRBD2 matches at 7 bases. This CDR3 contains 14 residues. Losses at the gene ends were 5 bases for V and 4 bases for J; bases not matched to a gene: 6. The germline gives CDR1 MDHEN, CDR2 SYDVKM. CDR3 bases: TGTGCCAGCAGTACCAGCGGGGCGGCAGATACGCAGTATTTT. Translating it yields CASSTSGAADTQYF.

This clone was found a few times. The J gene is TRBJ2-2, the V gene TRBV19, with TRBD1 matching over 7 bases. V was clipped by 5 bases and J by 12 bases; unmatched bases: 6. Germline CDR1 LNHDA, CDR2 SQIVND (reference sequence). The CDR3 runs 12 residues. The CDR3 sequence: CASSSDRRKLFF. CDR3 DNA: TGTGCCAGTAGTTCGGACAGGCGGAAGCTGTTTTTT.

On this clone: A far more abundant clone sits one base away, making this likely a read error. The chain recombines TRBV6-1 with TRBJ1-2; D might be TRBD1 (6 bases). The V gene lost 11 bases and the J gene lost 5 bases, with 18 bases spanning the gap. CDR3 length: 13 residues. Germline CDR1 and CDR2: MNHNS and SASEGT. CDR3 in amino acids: CAVEGGGNYGYTF. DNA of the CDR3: TGTGCCGTCGAGGGAGGGGGGAATTATGGCTACACCTTC.

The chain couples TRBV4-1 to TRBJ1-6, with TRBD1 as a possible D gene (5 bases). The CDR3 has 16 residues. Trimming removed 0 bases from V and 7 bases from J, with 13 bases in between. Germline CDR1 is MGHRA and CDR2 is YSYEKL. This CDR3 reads CASSQDGTPGNSPLHF. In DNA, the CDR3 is TGCGCCAGCAGCCAAGATGGGACCCCCGGGAATTCACCCCTCCACTTT.

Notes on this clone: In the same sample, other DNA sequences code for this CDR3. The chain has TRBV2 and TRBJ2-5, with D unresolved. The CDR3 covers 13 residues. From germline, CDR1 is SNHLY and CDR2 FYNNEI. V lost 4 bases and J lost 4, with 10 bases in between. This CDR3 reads CASSAAGGETQYF. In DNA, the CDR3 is TGTGCCAGCAGTGCGGCCGGCGGAGAGACCCAGTACTTC.

CDR3 DNA sequence: TGTGCCAGCAGGGGGCGAGGACACGAGCAGTACTTC. It is translated as CASRGRGHEQYF. The chain couples TRBV27 to TRBJ2-7; tentatively, D is TRBD1 (5 bases). The CDR3 extends over 12 amino acids. V was shortened by 6 bases and J by 5 bases, with 11 bases between the two germline ends. Germline assignment: CDR1 MNHEY and CDR2 SMNVEV (reference sequence).

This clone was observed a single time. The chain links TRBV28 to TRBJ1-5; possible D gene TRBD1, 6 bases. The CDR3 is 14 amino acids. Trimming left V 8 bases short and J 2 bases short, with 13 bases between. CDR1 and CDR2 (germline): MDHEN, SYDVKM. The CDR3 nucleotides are TGTGCCAGCGTAGACAGGCCGCGCAATCAGCCCCAGCATTTT. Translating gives CASVDRPRNQPQHF. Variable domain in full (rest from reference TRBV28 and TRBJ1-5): DVKVTQSSRYLVKRTGEKVFLECVQDMDHENMFWYRQDPGLGLRLIYFSYDVKMKEKGDIPEGYSVSREKKERFSLILESASTNQTSMYLCASVDRPRNQPQHFGDGTRLSIL.

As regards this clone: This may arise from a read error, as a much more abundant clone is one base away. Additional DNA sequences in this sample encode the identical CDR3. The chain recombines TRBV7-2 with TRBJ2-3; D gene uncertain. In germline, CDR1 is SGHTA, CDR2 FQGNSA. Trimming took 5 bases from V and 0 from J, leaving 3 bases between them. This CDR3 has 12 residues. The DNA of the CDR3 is TGTGCCAGCAGCCCTAGCACAGATACGCAGTATTTT. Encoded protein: CASSPSTDTQYF.

CDR3 residues: CASSPLKGNYGYTF. CDR3 DNA sequence: TGTGCCAGCTCACCCCTGAAAGGGAACTATGGCTACACCTTC. The chain uses TRBV18 and TRBJ1-2, with D hard to call. V lost 3 bases and J 2 bases, leaving 10 bases between the germline ends. The CDR3 covers 14 residues. The germline gives CDR1 KGHSH, CDR2 LQKENI. The full variable domain, its missing parts supplied by reference TRBV18 and TRBJ1-2, is NAGVMQNPRHLVRRRGQEARLRCSPMKGHSHVYWYRQLPEEGLKFMVYLQKENIIDESGMPKERFSAEFPKEGPSILRIQQVVRGDSAAYFCASSPLKGNYGYTFGSGTRLTVV.

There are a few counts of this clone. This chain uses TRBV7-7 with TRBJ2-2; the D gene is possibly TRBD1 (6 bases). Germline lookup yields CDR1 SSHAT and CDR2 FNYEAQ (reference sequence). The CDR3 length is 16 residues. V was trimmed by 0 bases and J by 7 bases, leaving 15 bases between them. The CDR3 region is CASSLAAGGAGGELFF. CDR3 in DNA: TGTGCCAGCAGCTTAGCTGCTGGGGGCGCCGGCGGGGAGCTGTTTTTT. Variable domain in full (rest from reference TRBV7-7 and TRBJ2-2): GAGVSQSPRYKVTKRGQDVTLRCDPISSHATLYWYQQALGQGPEFLTYFNYEAQPDKSGLPSDRFSAERPEGSISTLTIQRTEQRDSAMYRCASSLAAGGAGGELFFGEGSRLTVL.

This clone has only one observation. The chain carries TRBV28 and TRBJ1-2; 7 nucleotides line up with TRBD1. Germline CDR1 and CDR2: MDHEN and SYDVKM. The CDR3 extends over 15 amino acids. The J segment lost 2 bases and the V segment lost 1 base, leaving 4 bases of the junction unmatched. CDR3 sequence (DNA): TGTGCCAGCAGTTTATTAGGGGGACAGAACTATGGCTACACCTTC. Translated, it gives CASSLLGGQNYGYTF.

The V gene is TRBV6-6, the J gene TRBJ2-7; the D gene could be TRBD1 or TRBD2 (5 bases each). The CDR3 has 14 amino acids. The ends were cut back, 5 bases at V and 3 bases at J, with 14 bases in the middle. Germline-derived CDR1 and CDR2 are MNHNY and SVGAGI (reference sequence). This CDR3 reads CASSSLGTVYEQYF. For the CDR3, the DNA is TGTGCCAGCAGTAGCCTCGGGACGGTCTACGAGCAGTACTTC.

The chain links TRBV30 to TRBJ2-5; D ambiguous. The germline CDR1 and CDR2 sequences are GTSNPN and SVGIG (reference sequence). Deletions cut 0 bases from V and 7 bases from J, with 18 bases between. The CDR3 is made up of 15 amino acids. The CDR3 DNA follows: TGTGCCTGGAGTGTGTTGTTGGGCCAGAGACCGACCCAGTACTTC. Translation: CAWSVLLGQRPTQYF.